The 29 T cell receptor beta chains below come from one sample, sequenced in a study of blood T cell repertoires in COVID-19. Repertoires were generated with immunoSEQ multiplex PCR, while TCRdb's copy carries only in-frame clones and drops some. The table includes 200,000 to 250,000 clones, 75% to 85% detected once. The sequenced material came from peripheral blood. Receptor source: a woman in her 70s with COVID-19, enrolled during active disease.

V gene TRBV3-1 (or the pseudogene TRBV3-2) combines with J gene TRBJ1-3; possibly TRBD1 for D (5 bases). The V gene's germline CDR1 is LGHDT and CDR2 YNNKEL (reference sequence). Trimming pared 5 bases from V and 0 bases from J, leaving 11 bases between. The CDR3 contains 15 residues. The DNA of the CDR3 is TGTGCCAGCAGCGTCCGGAGGGGCTCTGGAAACACCATATATTTT. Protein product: CASSVRRGSGNTIYF.

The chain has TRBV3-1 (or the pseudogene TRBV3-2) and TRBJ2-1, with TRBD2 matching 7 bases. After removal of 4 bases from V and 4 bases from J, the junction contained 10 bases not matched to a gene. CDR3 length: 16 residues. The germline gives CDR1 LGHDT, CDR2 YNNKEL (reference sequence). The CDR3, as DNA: TGTGCCAGCAGCCCCAGGCGGCTAGCGGTGTACAATGAGCAGTTCTTC. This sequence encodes CASSPRRLAVYNEQFF.

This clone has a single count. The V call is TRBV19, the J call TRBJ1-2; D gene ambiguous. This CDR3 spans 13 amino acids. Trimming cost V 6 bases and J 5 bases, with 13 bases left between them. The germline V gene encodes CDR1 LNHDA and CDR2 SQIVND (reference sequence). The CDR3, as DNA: TGTGCCAGTAGAACCGTGGGCCCATATGGCTACACCTTC. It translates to CASRTVGPYGYTF.

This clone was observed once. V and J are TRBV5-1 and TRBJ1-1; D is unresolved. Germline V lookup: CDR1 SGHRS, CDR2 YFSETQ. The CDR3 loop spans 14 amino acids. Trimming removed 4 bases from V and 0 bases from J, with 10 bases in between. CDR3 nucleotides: TGCGCCAGCAGCCTGGCCAACATGAACACTGAAGCTTTCTTT. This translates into CASSLANMNTEAFF.

CDR3 protein: CAVRSNEKLFF. CDR3 nucleotides: TGTGCCGTGAGGAGTAATGAAAAACTGTTTTTT. The chain links TRBV6-6 to TRBJ1-4; D unclear. The CDR3 spans 11 residues. Trimming took off 11 bases at V and 4 bases at J, with 8 bases between the two ends. CDR1 and CDR2 (germline): MNHNY, SVGAGI (reference sequence).

The CDR3 here is CASSTDRGVYGYTF. For the CDR3, the DNA is TGTGCCAGCAGCACGGACAGGGGTGTCTATGGCTACACCTTC. V usage is TRBV5-5 and J usage is TRBJ1-2; 9 nucleotides match TRBD1. The CDR3 totals 14 residues. The J segment lost 4 bases and the V segment lost 4 bases, leaving 5 bases of the junction unmatched. Germline V gives CDR1 SGHKS, CDR2 YYEKEE (reference sequence).

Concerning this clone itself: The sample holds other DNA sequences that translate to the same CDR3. CDR3 DNA: TGCAGTGCACCGGGGAATACTGAAGCTTTCTTT. Amino acid sequence: CSAPGNTEAFF. The chain recombines TRBV20-1 with TRBJ1-1; no clear D gene. Germline V gene data show CDR1 as DFQATT and CDR2 as SNEGSKA (reference sequence). The CDR3 has 11 residues. V lost 6 bases and J 5 bases, leaving 10 bases between the germline ends.

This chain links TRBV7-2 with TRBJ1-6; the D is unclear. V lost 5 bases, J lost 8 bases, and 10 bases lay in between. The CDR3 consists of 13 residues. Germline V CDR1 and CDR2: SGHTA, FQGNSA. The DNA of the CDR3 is TGTGCCAGCAGCCCATCTCGGGATTCACCCCTCCACTTT. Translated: CASSPSRDSPLHF.

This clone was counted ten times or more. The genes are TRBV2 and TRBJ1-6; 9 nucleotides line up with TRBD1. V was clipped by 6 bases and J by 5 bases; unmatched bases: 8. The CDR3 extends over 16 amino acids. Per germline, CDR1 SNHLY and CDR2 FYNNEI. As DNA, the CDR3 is TGTGCCAGCAGCCTTACAGGGGGCAGGGATAATTCACCCCTCCACTTT. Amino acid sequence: CASSLTGGRDNSPLHF.

Here the CDR3 reads CASSSSPGSITEAFF. CDR3 nucleotide sequence: TGTGCCAGCAGCTCCAGTCCGGGTTCTATTACTGAAGCTTTCTTT. The V call is TRBV11-3, the J call TRBJ1-1; D gene ambiguous. The germline CDR1 and CDR2 sequences are SGHNT and YENEEA. The V gene lost 4 bases and the J gene lost 5 bases, with 17 bases spanning the gap. The CDR3 is 15 residues long.

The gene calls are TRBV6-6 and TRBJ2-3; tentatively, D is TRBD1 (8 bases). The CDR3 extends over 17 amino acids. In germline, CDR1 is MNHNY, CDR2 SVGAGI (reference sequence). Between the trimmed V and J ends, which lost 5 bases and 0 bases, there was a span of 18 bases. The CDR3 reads CASSPPGQGGSTDTQYF. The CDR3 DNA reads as TGTGCCAGCAGTCCGCCCGGACAGGGAGGGAGCACAGATACGCAGTATTTT.

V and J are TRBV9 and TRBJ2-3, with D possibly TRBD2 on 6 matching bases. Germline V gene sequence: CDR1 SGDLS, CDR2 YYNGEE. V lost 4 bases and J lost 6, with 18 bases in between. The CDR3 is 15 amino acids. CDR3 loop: CASSPRVAVRDTQYF. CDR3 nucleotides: TGTGCCAGCAGCCCCCGGGTAGCGGTAAGGGATACGCAGTATTTT.

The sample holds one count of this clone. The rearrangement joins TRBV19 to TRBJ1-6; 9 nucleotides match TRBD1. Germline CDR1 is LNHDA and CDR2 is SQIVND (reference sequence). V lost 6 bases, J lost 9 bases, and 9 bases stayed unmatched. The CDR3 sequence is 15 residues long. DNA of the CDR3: TGTGCCAGTAGACATGGGACAGGGAGGGGTTCACCCCTCCACTTT. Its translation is CASRHGTGRGSPLHF.

CDR3 DNA: TGTGCCAGCAGCCGATGGACAGGGGGCAATTCTTACGAGCAGTACTTC. Translated, it gives CASSRWTGGNSYEQYF. The genes are TRBV27 and TRBJ2-7; TRBD1 matches at 11 bases. J lost 4 bases, V lost 6 bases, and 11 bases had no gene match. CDR3 length equals 16 residues. CDR1 is MNHEY, CDR2 SMNVEV, per germline (reference sequence).

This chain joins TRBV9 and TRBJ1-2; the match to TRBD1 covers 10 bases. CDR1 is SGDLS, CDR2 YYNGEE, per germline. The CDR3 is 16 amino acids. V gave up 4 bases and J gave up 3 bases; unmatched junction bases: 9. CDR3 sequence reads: CASSPQGGQGYYGYTF. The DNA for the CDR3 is TGTGCCAGCAGCCCCCAGGGGGGACAGGGGTACTATGGCTACACCTTC. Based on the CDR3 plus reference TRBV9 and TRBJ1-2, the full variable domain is DSGVTQTPKHLITATGQRVTLRCSPRSGDLSVYWYQQSLDQGLQFLIQYYNGEERAKGNILERFSAQQFPDLHSELNLSSLELGDSALYFCASSPQGGQGYYGYTFGSGTRLTVV.

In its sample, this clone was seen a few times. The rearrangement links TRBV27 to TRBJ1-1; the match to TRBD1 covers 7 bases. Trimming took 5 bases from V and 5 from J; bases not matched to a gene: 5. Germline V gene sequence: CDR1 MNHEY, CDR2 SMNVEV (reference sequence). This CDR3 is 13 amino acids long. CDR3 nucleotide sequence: TGTGCCAGCAGTATCCACAGGGGAACTGAAGCTTTCTTT. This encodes CASSIHRGTEAFF.

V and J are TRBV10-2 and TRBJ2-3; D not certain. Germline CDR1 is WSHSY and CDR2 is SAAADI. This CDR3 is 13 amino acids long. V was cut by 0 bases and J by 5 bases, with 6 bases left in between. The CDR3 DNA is TGCGCCAGCAGTGAGTCGAGTGGAGATACGCAGTATTTT. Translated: CASSESSGDTQYF.

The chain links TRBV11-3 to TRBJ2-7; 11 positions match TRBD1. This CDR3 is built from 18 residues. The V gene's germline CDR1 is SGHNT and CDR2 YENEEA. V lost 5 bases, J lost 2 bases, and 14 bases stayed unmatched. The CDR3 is CASSPGQGAGGSAYEQYF. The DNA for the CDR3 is TGTGCCAGCAGCCCTGGACAGGGGGCGGGCGGTTCGGCCTACGAGCAGTACTTC.

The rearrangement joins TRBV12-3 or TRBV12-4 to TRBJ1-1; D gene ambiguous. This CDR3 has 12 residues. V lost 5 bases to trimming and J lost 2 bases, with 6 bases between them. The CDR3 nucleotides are TGTGCCAGCAGTCCCCTCAACACTGAAGCTTTCTTT. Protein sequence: CASSPLNTEAFF.

The CDR3 nucleotides are TGCGCCAGCAGCTTGGGGCCCCTTAACACTGAAGCTTTCTTT. It is translated as CASSLGPLNTEAFF. The gene calls are TRBV5-1 and TRBJ1-1, with D unresolved. CDR1 is SGHRS, CDR2 YFSETQ, per germline. The CDR3 has 14 residues. V shed 0 bases and J shed 2 bases, with 8 bases lying between them.

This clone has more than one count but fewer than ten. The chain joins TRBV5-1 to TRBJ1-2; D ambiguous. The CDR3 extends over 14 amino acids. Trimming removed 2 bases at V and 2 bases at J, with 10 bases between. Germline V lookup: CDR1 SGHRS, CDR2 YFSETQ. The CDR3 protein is CASSFANRNYGYTF. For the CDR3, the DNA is TGCGCCAGCAGCTTTGCCAACAGAAACTATGGCTACACCTTC.

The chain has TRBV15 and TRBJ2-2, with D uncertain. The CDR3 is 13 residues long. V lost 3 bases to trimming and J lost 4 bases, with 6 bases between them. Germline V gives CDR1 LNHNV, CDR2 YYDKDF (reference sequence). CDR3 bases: TGTGCCACCAGCAGCAGATTCACCGGGGAGCTGTTTTTT. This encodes CATSSRFTGELFF. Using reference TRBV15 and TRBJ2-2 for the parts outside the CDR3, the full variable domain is DAMVIQNPRYQVTQFGKPVTLSCSQTLNHNVMYWYQQKSSQAPKLLFHYYDKDFNNEADTPDNFQSRRPNTSFCFLDIRSPGLGDTAMYLCATSSRFTGELFFGEGSRLTVL.

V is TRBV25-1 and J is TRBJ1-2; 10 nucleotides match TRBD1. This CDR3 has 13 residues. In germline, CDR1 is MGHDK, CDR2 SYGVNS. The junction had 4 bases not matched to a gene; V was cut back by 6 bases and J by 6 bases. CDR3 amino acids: CASSRGTGDGYTF. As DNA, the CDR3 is TGTGCCAGCAGCCGTGGGACAGGGGATGGCTACACCTTC.

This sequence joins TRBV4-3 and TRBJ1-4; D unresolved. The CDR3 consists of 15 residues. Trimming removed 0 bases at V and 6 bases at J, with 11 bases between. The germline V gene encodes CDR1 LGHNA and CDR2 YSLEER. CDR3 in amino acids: CASSQDMGADEKLFF. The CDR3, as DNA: TGCGCCAGCAGCCAAGATATGGGTGCGGATGAAAAACTGTTTTTT.

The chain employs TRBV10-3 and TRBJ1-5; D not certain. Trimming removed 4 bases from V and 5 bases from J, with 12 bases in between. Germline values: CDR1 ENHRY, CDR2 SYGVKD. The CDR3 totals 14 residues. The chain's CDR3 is CAISVNWGDQPQHF. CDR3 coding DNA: TGTGCCATCAGTGTTAATTGGGGAGATCAGCCCCAGCATTTT.

The DNA for the CDR3 is TGTGCCAGCAGCTTAACGGACGGGACTAGCGGGAGGGCTCTCAGCACAGATACGCAGTATTTT. As protein: CASSLTDGTSGRALSTDTQYF. This chain connects TRBV7-3 to TRBJ2-3; 16 positions agree with TRBD2. The J segment lost 0 bases and the V segment lost 0 bases, leaving 9 bases of the junction unmatched. Germline V gives CDR1 SGHTA, CDR2 FQGTGA. This CDR3 region has 21 residues.

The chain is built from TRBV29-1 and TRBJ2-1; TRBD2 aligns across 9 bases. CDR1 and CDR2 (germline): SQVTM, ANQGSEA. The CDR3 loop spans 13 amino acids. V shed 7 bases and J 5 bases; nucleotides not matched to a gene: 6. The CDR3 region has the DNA TGCAGCGGGATAGCGGGGGCCGACAATGAGCAGTTCTTC. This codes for CSGIAGADNEQFF.

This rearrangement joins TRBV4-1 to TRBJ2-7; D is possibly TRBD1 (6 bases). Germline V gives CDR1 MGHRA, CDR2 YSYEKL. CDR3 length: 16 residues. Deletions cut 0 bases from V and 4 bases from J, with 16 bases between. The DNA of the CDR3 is TGCGCCAGCAGCCAAGATTGGGGGCTAGGGTCTTACGAGCAGTACTTC. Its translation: CASSQDWGLGSYEQYF.

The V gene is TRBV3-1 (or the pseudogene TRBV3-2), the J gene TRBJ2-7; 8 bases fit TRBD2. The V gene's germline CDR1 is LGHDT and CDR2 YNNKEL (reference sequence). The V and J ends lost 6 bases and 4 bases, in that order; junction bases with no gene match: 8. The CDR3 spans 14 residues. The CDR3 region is CASRRSGSSYEQYF. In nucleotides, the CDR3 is TGTGCCAGCAGACGAAGCGGGAGCTCATACGAGCAGTACTTC.